Sequencing of this T cell receptor (beta chain) was carried out in a study of post-analysis software for immune sequencing data. Study-wide background: Relapsing-remitting, secondary progressive and progressive-relapsing forms of multiple sclerosis all featured among disease courses. General study points: Five TRBV segments, including TRBV5-6, TRBV5-1 and TRBV20-1, were more frequent in patients than controls. When compared against controls, multiple sclerosis patients showed significantly lower normalized Chao1 diversity.

TCR beta cDNA libraries had unique molecular identifiers. When about 0.9 to 10 million T cells were used, they gave hundreds of thousands of cDNA molecules. TCRdb re-derived calls from the PCR reads in MiXCR, one entry per CDR3 protein. This sample carries fewer than 850,000 distinct CDR3 sequences, roughly 46% of them seen once, and the ten largest clones take 4% to 5%. About this clonotype itself: Its antigen is undetermined.

In germline, CDR1 is SQVTM, CDR2 ANQGSEA. V dropped 6 bases and J dropped 4; count of bases not matched to a gene: 6. This CDR3 is 13 amino acids long. This receptor was taken from a girl aged 10-17 years with multiple sclerosis. The chain carries TRBV29-1 and TRBJ2-5; 9 nucleotides match TRBD2. The sample was blood. In DNA form, the CDR3 reads TGCAGCGTAGACGGGACTAGCAGAGAGACCCAGTACTTC. Protein sequence: CSVDGTSRETQYF.